A single sample is the source of the 26 T cell receptor beta chains below, sequenced in a study of blood T cell repertoires in COVID-19. Measured with immunoSEQ multiplex PCR; TCRdb has only the in-frame clones, and not every one. The data show just over 150,000 clones, approximately 82% seen once. The sequenced sample consisted of peripheral blood. Every receptor here comes from a woman of 80 years or more with acute or convalescent COVID-19.

The genes are TRBV2 and TRBJ2-2; 11 bases line up with TRBD2. The V gene's germline CDR1 is SNHLY and CDR2 FYNNEI. CDR3 length: 15 residues. V trimming: 6 bases; J trimming: 7 bases; junction bases outside the gene matches: 7. The CDR3 sequence: CASSPTSGNDGELFF. DNA of the CDR3: TGTGCCAGCAGCCCGACTAGCGGGAATGACGGGGAGCTGTTTTTT.

In its sample, this clone was seen once. The rearrangement uses TRBV30 and TRBJ2-1; weak D call: TRBD1 (6 bases). Germline V gives CDR1 GTSNPN, CDR2 SVGIG (reference sequence). CDR3 length equals 15 residues. V was clipped by 1 base and J by 4 bases, with 14 bases between them. CDR3 sequence: CAWSGVQGTYNEQFF. Here the CDR3 DNA reads TGTGCCTGGAGTGGCGTTCAGGGGACATACAATGAGCAGTTCTTC.

This sequence joins TRBV30 and TRBJ2-3; D is perhaps TRBD2 (6 bases). Germline V gene sequence: CDR1 GTSNPN, CDR2 SVGIG (reference sequence). The CDR3 length is 14 residues. The V and J ends lost 2 bases and 1 base respectively, with 10 bases between them. The CDR3 spells CAWSSGGGTDTQYF. As DNA, the CDR3 is TGTGCCTGGAGTTCCGGGGGAGGCACAGATACGCAGTATTTT.

This clone was seen ten or more times. J is TRBJ1-2 and V is TRBV7-9; the D gene is possibly TRBD1 (6 bases). CDR3 length: 13 residues. Trimming shortened V by 3 bases and J by 5 bases, and 10 bases separated the two germline ends. Germline V lookup: CDR1 SEHNR, CDR2 FQNEAQ (reference sequence). CDR3 residues: CASSLPGQYGYTF. CDR3 DNA: TGTGCCAGCAGCTTGCCGGGACAATATGGCTACACCTTC.

The chain uses TRBV6-5 and TRBJ1-1; 9 bases line up with TRBD1. Losses at the gene ends were 5 bases for V and 4 bases for J; bases not matched to a gene: 8. The CDR3 sequence is 15 residues long. The V gene's germline CDR1 is MNHEY and CDR2 SVGAGI. CDR3 in amino acids: CASSPNRGQGTEAFF. The CDR3 DNA reads TGTGCCAGCAGTCCGAACAGGGGGCAGGGCACTGAAGCTTTCTTT.

This clone was counted only a few times. The chain has TRBV2 and TRBJ2-1; D remains ambiguous. V lost 5 bases, J lost 4 bases, and 15 bases lay in between. The CDR3 covers 15 residues. Germline CDR1 SNHLY, CDR2 FYNNEI. In nucleotides, the CDR3 is TGTGCCAGCAGTTACCTAGTAGGTTTGTACAATGAGCAGTTCTTC. Its translation: CASSYLVGLYNEQFF.

The V gene is TRBV5-8, the J gene TRBJ2-3, with D maybe TRBD2 (5 bases). The V gene's germline CDR1 is SGHTS and CDR2 YDEGEE. The CDR3 has 15 amino acids. V was shortened by 1 base and J by 2 bases, with 11 bases between the two germline ends. DNA for the CDR3: TGTGCCAGCAGCTTGCTAGTGGGAGCCACAGATACGCAGTATTTT. This encodes CASSLLVGATDTQYF.

This clone has just one count. V and J are TRBV4-3 and TRBJ2-7, with TRBD2 as a possible D gene (6 bases). Per the germline V gene, CDR1 is LGHNA and CDR2 is YSLEER. CDR3 size: 13 residues. V shed 4 bases and J shed 5 bases, with 12 bases lying between them. This CDR3 reads CASSPYRGDEQYF. The CDR3 nucleotides are TGCGCCAGCAGCCCTTACCGCGGGGACGAGCAGTACTTC.

The count of this clone is one. The J gene is TRBJ2-1, the V gene TRBV6-1; D not resolved. Germline V gene data show CDR1 as MNHNS and CDR2 as SASEGT. The V end lost 5 bases, the J end lost 4 bases, and 6 bases lay between the germline ends. This CDR3 is 12 amino acids long. DNA of the CDR3: TGTGCCAGCAGTTCAGAATACAATGAGCAGTTCTTC. Its translation is CASSSEYNEQFF.

The chain is built from TRBV5-1 and TRBJ2-5, with 13 bases identical to TRBD2. The CDR3 spans 15 residues. Trimming removed 9 bases from V and 4 bases from J; junction bases left unmatched: 9. Germline CDR1 reads SGHRS; CDR2 reads YFSETQ. CDR3 sequence (DNA): TGCGCCACGACGTATAGACTAGCGGGAGGAGAGACCCAGTACTTC. This encodes CATTYRLAGGETQYF.

V usage is TRBV7-2 and J usage is TRBJ1-2, with D unresolved. The CDR3 consists of 13 residues. Germline loops: CDR1 SGHTA, CDR2 FQGNSA. V was clipped by 5 bases and J by 4 bases, with 11 bases between them. CDR3 region: CASSPDSSYGYTF. Written as DNA, the CDR3 is TGTGCCAGCAGCCCAGACTCTAGCTATGGCTACACCTTC.

This rearrangement joins TRBV6-2 or TRBV6-3 to TRBJ2-1, with 9 bases that match TRBD2. From germline, CDR1 is MNHEY and CDR2 SVGEGT. This CDR3 spans 14 amino acids. V trimming: 4 bases; J trimming: 9 bases; junction bases outside the gene matches: 7. Here the CDR3 reads CASSFPSGNFEQFF. The CDR3 nucleotides are TGTGCCAGCAGTTTCCCTAGCGGGAACTTTGAGCAGTTCTTC.

This clone was found once. The chain carries TRBV27 and TRBJ2-2, with D possibly matching TRBD2 (6 bases). V lost 0 bases to trimming and J lost 1 base, with 9 bases between them. This CDR3 has 16 amino acids. The germline V gene has CDR1 MNHEY and CDR2 SMNVEV (reference sequence). Here the CDR3 reads CASSLSWGENTGELFF. CDR3 DNA sequence: TGTGCCAGCAGTTTATCGTGGGGGGAGAACACCGGGGAGCTGTTTTTT.

The J gene is TRBJ1-6, the V gene TRBV4-1, with 12 nucleotides matching TRBD1. With 3 bases clipped from V and 0 bases from J, the junction kept 6 bases outside the gene matches. CDR1 is MGHRA and CDR2 is YSYEKL in the germline V gene. The CDR3 spans 19 residues. Here the CDR3 DNA reads TGCGCCAGCAGCCAGAACCGGGACAGGGGGCTCTCCTATAATTCACCCCTCCACTTT. Translation gives CASSQNRDRGLSYNSPLHF.

The rearrangement uses TRBV6-2 or TRBV6-3 and TRBJ2-2, with TRBD1 identical over 9 bases. The CDR3 spans 15 residues. Germline trimming cut 3 bases from V and 6 bases from J; bases unmatched to any gene: 5. Germline CDR1 MNHEY, CDR2 SVGEGT. CDR3 amino acids: CASSYYRQGAGELFF. In DNA form, the CDR3 reads TGTGCCAGCAGTTATTATCGACAGGGGGCCGGGGAGCTGTTTTTT.

The gene calls are TRBV6-5 and TRBJ2-1; TRBD2 matches at 13 bases. From germline, CDR1 is MNHEY and CDR2 SVGAGI. After removal of 4 bases from V and 7 bases from J, the junction contained 4 bases not matched to a gene. This CDR3 region has 15 residues. DNA of the CDR3: TGTGCCAGCAGTTGGACTAGCGGGAGTCGGAATGAGCAGTTCTTC. It encodes CASSWTSGSRNEQFF.

This sequence joins TRBV10-3 and TRBJ2-3, with 7 bases matching TRBD1. After removal of 6 bases from V and 6 bases from J, the junction contained 12 bases not matched to a gene. The CDR3 extends over 15 amino acids. The germline V gene encodes CDR1 ENHRY and CDR2 SYGVKD. CDR3 residues: CAISPTGDRMDTQYF. In DNA, the CDR3 is TGTGCCATCAGCCCTACAGGGGATCGGATGGATACGCAGTATTTT.

V usage is TRBV5-1 and J usage is TRBJ2-1; 11 nucleotides line up with TRBD1. Trimming removed 4 bases from V and 6 bases from J; junction bases left unmatched: 6. The CDR3 is 15 residues long. CDR1 SGHRS and CDR2 YFSETQ come from the germline V gene. The CDR3, as DNA: TGCGCCAGCAGCACCGGGACAGGGGGGTTCAATGAGCAGTTCTTC. Residues: CASSTGTGGFNEQFF.

This clone was detected only a few times. The chain has TRBV2 and TRBJ1-2; 10 nucleotides match TRBD1. The CDR3 is 13 residues long. Germline CDR1 SNHLY, CDR2 FYNNEI. Trimming took 4 bases from V and 7 from J; bases not matched to a gene: 3. The CDR3 DNA sequence: TGTGCCAGCAGTGGACAGGGGGCGTCTGGCTACACCTTC. This encodes CASSGQGASGYTF.

This clone came up a few times. J is TRBJ1-1 and V is TRBV5-1, with D maybe TRBD1 (6 bases). CDR3 size: 14 residues. Germline CDR1 reads SGHRS; CDR2 reads YFSETQ. With 3 bases removed from V and 4 bases from J, the gap between germline ends came to 13 bases. The CDR3 spells CASSSGQGSTEAFF. CDR3 DNA sequence: TGCGCCAGCAGCTCCGGTCAGGGGTCCACTGAAGCTTTCTTT.

The V call is TRBV3-1 (or the pseudogene TRBV3-2), the J call TRBJ1-3; 7 bases fit TRBD1. With 5 bases clipped from V and 3 bases from J, the junction kept 4 bases outside the gene matches. Germline loops: CDR1 LGHDT, CDR2 YNNKEL (reference sequence). This CDR3 is 14 amino acids long. The CDR3, as DNA: TGTGCCAGCAGCTCAGGGGGGTATGGAAACACCATATATTTT. Residues: CASSSGGYGNTIYF.

The J gene is TRBJ2-2, the V gene TRBV7-2; TRBD1 agrees at 8 bases. With V trimmed by 2 bases and J by 6 bases, 11 bases remained unmatched. The CDR3 is made up of 17 amino acids. Per germline, CDR1 SGHTA and CDR2 FQGNSA. The CDR3 loop is CASSLYGQGKWAGELFF. Here the CDR3 DNA reads TGTGCCAGCAGCTTATACGGACAGGGAAAATGGGCCGGGGAGCTGTTTTTT.

V usage is TRBV2 and J usage is TRBJ1-4; D is undetermined. The CDR3 spans 12 residues. Germline V gene sequence: CDR1 SNHLY, CDR2 FYNNEI. V lost 1 base and J 10 bases, leaving 7 bases between the germline ends. Written as DNA, the CDR3 is TGTGCCAGCAGTGAAGGATTCGGAAAACTGTTTTTT. It translates to CASSEGFGKLFF.

The V gene is TRBV18, the J gene TRBJ1-4; D unresolved. The CDR3 runs to 11 residues. V gave up 3 bases and J gave up 7 bases, with 3 bases separating them. The germline CDR1 and CDR2 sequences are KGHSH and LQKENI. The CDR3 region has the DNA TGTGCCAGCTCACCCAGTGAAAAACTGTTTTTT. Its translation is CASSPSEKLFF.

V usage is TRBV25-1 and J usage is TRBJ2-3, with a possible D match to TRBD2 (6 bases). The V gene's germline CDR1 is MGHDK and CDR2 SYGVNS. The CDR3 consists of 17 residues. Between the trimmed V and J ends, which lost 2 bases and 2 bases, there was a span of 17 bases. The CDR3 protein is CASSETPPGTVTDTQYF. The CDR3 bases are TGTGCCAGCAGTGAAACTCCCCCCGGGACTGTCACAGATACGCAGTATTTT.

This clone was detected a few times. CDR3: CASSPPTGESSYNEQFF. The CDR3 bases are TGTGCCAGCTCACCACCCACCGGGGAGTCCTCCTACAATGAGCAGTTCTTC. V and J are TRBV18 and TRBJ2-1; a possible D gene is TRBD2 (5 bases). The germline CDR1 and CDR2 sequences are KGHSH and LQKENI. CDR3 size: 17 residues. The V and J ends lost 0 bases and 0 bases respectively, with 12 bases between them.